The 6 T cell receptor beta chains reported below all come from one sample, sequenced in a study of shared clonotypes between healthy human individuals. Using immunoSEQ multiplex PCR, the repertoire was profiled, and TCRdb retains in-frame clones only, with some absent. In the table there are about 1.1 million clones, about four fifths of which are singletons. What was sequenced was memory CD4+ T cells from PBMCs. Subset of the sample: CD45RA-negative fraction. All receptors derive from a man in his late teens or twenties in good health. Some clones in this sample may be carry-over from other donors' samples.

V is TRBV5-1 and J is TRBJ2-7; D is unresolved. This CDR3 has 14 residues. Germline loops: CDR1 SGHRS, CDR2 YFSETQ. V lost 3 bases and J lost 3, with 13 bases in between. In nucleotides, the CDR3 is TGCGCCAGCAGCTCTGTAACGTCTGGCTACGAGCAGTACTTC. Translating gives CASSSVTSGYEQYF.

This sequence joins TRBV10-2 and TRBJ2-7; D perhaps matches TRBD2 (5 bases). CDR3 length: 14 amino acids. V was shortened by 6 bases and J by 6 bases, with 18 bases between the two germline ends. CDR1 and CDR2 (germline): WSHSY, SAAADI. CDR3 in DNA: TGCGCCAGCAGCCCGGGGATTCCCACCGTCGAGCAGTACTTC. Translated: CASSPGIPTVEQYF.

V usage is TRBV28 and J usage is TRBJ2-2; perhaps TRBD1 as D (7 bases). The CDR3 spans 16 residues. CDR1 is MDHEN, CDR2 SYDVKM, per germline. Trimming pared 2 bases from V and 4 bases from J, leaving 14 bases between. The CDR3 region has the DNA TGTGCCAGCAGTTTAAGGGGGCGGGGAAGCACCGGGGAGCTGTTTTTT. Translating gives CASSLRGRGSTGELFF. The complete variable domain, with remaining parts taken from reference TRBV28 and TRBJ2-2, reads DVKVTQSSRYLVKRTGEKVFLECVQDMDHENMFWYRQDPGLGLRLIYFSYDVKMKEKGDIPEGYSVSREKKERFSLILESASTNQTSMYLCASSLRGRGSTGELFFGEGSRLTVL.

The genes are TRBV7-3 and TRBJ2-7; D is unclear. Trimming pared 2 bases from V and 1 base from J, leaving 6 bases between. The CDR3 is 13 amino acids. Germline-derived CDR1 and CDR2 are SGHTA and FQGTGA. CDR3 residues: CASSLADSYEQYF. The CDR3 DNA reads as TGTGCCAGCAGCTTAGCGGATTCCTACGAGCAGTACTTC.

This sequence joins TRBV9 and TRBJ2-5, with D maybe TRBD1 (7 bases). The V end lost 6 bases, the J end lost 5 bases, and 20 bases lay between the germline ends. Germline V gene data show CDR1 as SGDLS and CDR2 as YYNGEE. This CDR3 spans 15 amino acids. The CDR3 loop reads CASNGGGTQGETQYF. The CDR3 nucleotides are TGTGCCAGCAACGGAGGGGGCACTCAGGGGGAGACCCAGTACTTC.

The chain carries TRBV28 and TRBJ1-3; D is uncertain. In germline, CDR1 is MDHEN, CDR2 SYDVKM. The V and J ends lost 8 bases and 5 bases respectively, with 7 bases between them. The CDR3 contains 11 residues. CDR3 region: CASGERNTIYF. Here the CDR3 DNA reads TGTGCCAGCGGTGAGAGAAACACCATATATTTT.